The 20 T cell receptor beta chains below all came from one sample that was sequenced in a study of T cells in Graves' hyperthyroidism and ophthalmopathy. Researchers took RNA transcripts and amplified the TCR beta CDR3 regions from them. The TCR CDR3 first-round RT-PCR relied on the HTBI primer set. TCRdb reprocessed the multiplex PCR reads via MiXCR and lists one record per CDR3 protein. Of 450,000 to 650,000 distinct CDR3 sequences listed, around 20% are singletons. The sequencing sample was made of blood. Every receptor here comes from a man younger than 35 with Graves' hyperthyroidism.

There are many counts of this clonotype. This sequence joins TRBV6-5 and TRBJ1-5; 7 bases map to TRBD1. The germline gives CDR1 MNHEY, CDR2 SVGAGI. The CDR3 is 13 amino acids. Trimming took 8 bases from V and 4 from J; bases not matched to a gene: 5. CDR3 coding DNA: TGTGCCAGCGCACAGGGGCCGAATCAGCCCCAGCATTTT. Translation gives CASAQGPNQPQHF.

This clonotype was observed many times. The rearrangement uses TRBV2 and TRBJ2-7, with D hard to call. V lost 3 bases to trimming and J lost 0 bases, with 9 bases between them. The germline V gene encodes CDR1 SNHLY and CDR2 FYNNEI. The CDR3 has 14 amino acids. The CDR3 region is CASSDLGSSYEQYF. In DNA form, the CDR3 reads TGTGCCAGCAGTGATCTGGGCAGCTCCTACGAGCAGTACTTC. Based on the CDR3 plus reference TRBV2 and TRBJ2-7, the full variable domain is EPEVTQTPSHQVTQMGQEVILRCVPISNHLYFYWYRQILGQKVEFLVSFYNNEISEKSEIFDDQFSVERPDGSNFTLKIRSTKLEDSAMYFCASSDLGSSYEQYFGPGTRLTVT.

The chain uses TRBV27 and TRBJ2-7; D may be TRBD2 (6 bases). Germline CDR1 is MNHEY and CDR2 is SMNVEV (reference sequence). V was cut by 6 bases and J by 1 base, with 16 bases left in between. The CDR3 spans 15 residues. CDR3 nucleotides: TGTGCCAGCAGCCACAGACTAGTGGGTTCCTACGAGCAGTACTTC. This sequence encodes CASSHRLVGSYEQYF.

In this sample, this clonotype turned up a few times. CDR3: CASSPRGNPLSGNTIYF. The CDR3 DNA reads TGTGCCAGCAGCCCCCGGGGGAACCCCCTCTCTGGAAACACCATATATTTT. The rearrangement joins TRBV9 to TRBJ1-3; perhaps TRBD1 as D (5 bases). The CDR3 is made up of 17 amino acids. With 4 bases removed from V and 0 bases from J, the gap between germline ends came to 17 bases. CDR1 is SGDLS and CDR2 is YYNGEE in the germline V gene.

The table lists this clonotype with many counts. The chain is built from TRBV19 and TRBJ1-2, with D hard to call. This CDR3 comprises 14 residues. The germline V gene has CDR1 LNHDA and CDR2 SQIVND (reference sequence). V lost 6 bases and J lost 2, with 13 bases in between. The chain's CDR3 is CASRHTETNYGYTF. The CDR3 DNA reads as TGTGCCAGTAGGCACACAGAGACAAACTATGGCTACACCTTC.

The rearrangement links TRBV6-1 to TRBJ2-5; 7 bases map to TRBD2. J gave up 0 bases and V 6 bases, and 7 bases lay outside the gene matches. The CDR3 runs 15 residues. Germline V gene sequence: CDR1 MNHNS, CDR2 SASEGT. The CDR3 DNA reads TGTGCCAGCAGCCTAGCGGTGGGGTACCAAGAGACCCAGTACTTC. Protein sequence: CASSLAVGYQETQYF.

For the CDR3, the DNA is TGTGCCAGTCCCCCCCAGGAGGGGGTTCAGGAGACCCAGTACTTC. Protein sequence: CASPPQEGVQETQYF. The V gene is TRBV18, the J gene TRBJ2-5; possibly TRBD1 or TRBD2 for D (6 bases each). CDR3 length: 15 residues. Trimming cost V 9 bases and J 5 bases, with 22 bases left between them. CDR1 is KGHSH and CDR2 is LQKENI in the germline V gene.

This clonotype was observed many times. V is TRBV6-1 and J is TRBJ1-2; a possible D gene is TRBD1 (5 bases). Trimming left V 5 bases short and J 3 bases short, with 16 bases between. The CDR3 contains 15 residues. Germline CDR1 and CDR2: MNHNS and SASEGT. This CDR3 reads CASSPSGHSDYGYTF. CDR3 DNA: TGTGCCAGCAGTCCCTCCGGACACTCCGACTATGGCTACACCTTC.

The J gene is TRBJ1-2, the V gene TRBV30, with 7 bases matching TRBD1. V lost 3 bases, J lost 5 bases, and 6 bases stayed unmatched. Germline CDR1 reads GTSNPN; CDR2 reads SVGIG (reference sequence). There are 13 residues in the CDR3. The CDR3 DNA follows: TGTGCCTGGAGGCCTACAGGGGTATATGGCTACACCTTC. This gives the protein CAWRPTGVYGYTF.

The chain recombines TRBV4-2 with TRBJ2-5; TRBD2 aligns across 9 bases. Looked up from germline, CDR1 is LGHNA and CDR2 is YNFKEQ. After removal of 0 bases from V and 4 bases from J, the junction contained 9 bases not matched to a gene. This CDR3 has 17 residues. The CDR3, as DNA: TGTGCCAGCAGCCAAGAGAGGGGCGGGGGGGCCCCAGAGACCCAGTACTTC. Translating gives CASSQERGGGAPETQYF.

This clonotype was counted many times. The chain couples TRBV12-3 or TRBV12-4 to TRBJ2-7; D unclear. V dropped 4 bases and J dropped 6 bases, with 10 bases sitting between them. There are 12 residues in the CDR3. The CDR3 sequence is CASSYRPSEQYF. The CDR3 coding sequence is TGTGCCAGCAGTTATAGACCATCCGAGCAGTACTTC.

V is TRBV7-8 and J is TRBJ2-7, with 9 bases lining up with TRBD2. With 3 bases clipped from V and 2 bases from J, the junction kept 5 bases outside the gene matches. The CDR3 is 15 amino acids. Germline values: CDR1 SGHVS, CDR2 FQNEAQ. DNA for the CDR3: TGTGCCAGCAGCTTCCTGCTAGCGGGAACCTACGAGCAGTACTTC. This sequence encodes CASSFLLAGTYEQYF. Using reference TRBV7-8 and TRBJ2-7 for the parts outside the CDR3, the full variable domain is GAGVSQSPRYKVAKRGQDVALRCDPISGHVSLFWYQQALGQGPEFLTYFQNEAQLDKSGLPSDRFFAERPEGSVSTLKIQRTQQEDSAVYLCASSFLLAGTYEQYFGPGTRLTVT.

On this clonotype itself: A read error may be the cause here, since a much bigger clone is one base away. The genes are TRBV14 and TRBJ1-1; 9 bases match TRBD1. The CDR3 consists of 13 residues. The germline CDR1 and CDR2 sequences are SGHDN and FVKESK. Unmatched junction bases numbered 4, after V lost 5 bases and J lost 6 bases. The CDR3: CASSDRGRSEAFF. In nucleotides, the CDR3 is TGTGCCAGCAGCGACAGGGGGAGGTCTGAAGCTTTCTTT.

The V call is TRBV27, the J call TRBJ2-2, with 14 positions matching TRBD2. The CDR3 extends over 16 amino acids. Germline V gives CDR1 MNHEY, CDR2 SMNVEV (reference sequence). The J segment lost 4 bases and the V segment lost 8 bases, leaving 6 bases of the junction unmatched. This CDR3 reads CASGLAGGRRTGELFF. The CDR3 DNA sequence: TGTGCCAGCGGACTAGCGGGAGGACGGCGCACCGGGGAGCTGTTTTTT.

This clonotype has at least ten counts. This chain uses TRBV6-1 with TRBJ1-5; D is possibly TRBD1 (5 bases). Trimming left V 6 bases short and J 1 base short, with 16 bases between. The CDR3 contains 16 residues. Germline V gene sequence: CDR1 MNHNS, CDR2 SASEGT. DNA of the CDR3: TGTGCCAGCAGCAACCAGGGTGGGATGAGCAATCAGCCCCAGCATTTT. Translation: CASSNQGGMSNQPQHF.

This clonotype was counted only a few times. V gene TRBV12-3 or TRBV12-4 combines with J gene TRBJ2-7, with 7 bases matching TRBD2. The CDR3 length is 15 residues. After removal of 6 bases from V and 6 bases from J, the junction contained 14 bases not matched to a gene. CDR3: CASSRSGGSFGEQYF. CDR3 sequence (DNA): TGTGCCAGCAGCCGCTCCGGCGGGAGCTTCGGCGAGCAGTACTTC.

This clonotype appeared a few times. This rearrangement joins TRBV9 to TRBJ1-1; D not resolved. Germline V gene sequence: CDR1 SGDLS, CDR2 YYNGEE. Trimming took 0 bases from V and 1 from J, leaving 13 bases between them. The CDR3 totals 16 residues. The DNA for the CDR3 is TGTGCCAGCAGCGTAGGTACGGGCGGGCAGAACACTGAAGCTTTCTTT. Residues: CASSVGTGGQNTEAFF.

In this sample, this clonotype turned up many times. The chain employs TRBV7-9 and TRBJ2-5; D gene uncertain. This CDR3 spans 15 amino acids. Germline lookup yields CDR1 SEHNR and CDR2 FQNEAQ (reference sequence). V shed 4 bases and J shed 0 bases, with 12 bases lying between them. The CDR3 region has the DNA TGTGCCAGCAGCTCCCCTTTAATGTACCAAGAGACCCAGTACTTC. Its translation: CASSSPLMYQETQYF.

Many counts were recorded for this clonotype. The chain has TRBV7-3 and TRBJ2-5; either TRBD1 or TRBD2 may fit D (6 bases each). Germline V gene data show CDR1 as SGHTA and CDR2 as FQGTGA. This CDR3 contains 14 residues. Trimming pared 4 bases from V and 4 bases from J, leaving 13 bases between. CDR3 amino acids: CASSWNREAETQYF. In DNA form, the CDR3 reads TGTGCCAGCAGCTGGAACAGGGAGGCAGAGACCCAGTACTTC.

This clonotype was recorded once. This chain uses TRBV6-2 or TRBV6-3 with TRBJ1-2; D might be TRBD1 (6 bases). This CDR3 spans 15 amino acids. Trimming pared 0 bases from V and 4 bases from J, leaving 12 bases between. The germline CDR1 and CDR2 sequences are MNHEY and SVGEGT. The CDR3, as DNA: TGTGCCAGCAGTTACTCACAGGGATCTACCTATGGCTACACCTTC. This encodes CASSYSQGSTYGYTF.